Each of the 14 T cell receptor beta chains below was sequenced from the same sample in a study of CD8 T cells in ankylosing spondylitis. TCRdb called the 5' RACE reads again in MiXCR, with one record for every CDR3 protein. Here the sample spans fewer than 250,000 distinct CDR3 sequences, roughly 10% being singletons. The sample was blood, either unsorted or a sorted T cell fraction (not recorded which). These receptor sequences come from a male donor with ankylosing spondylitis or in good health (not recorded which).

The CDR3 nucleotides are TGTGCCTGGAGTGTAACAGGGGGCACTGGAAACACCATATATTTT. Amino acids: CAWSVTGGTGNTIYF. This chain links TRBV30 with TRBJ1-3; 9 bases are shared with TRBD1. Germline V lookup: CDR1 GTSNPN, CDR2 SVGIG (reference sequence). CDR3 length: 15 residues. V trimming: 0 bases; J trimming: 2 bases; junction bases outside the gene matches: 2.

In this sample, this clonotype turned up many times. The chain joins TRBV27 to TRBJ1-2; D is unresolved. The germline V gene encodes CDR1 MNHEY and CDR2 SMNVEV (reference sequence). Between the trimmed V and J ends, which lost 6 bases and 2 bases, there was a span of 13 bases. This CDR3 has 14 amino acids. CDR3 DNA: TGTGCCAGCAGAACATCGGGCGGGAACTATGGCTACACCTTC. This sequence encodes CASRTSGGNYGYTF.

This clonotype was detected ten times or more. V is TRBV12-3 or TRBV12-4 and J is TRBJ2-1, with TRBD1 matching 8 bases. Trimming at V came to 6 bases and at J to 8 bases, leaving 6 bases not matched to a gene. This CDR3 spans 13 amino acids. CDR3 nucleotide sequence: TGTGCCAGCAGCCGCGACAGGGGCGATGAGCAGTTCTTC. This translates into CASSRDRGDEQFF.

The table lists this clonotype with many counts. The CDR3 DNA reads TGTGCCAGCAGCTCTCAAGGGGGGGCCGGGGAGCTGTTTTTT. Translated: CASSSQGGAGELFF. The chain is built from TRBV6-1 and TRBJ2-2, with D tentatively TRBD2 (7 bases). The CDR3 runs 14 residues. V was shortened by 6 bases and J by 6 bases, with 14 bases between the two germline ends. CDR1 and CDR2 (germline): MNHNS, SASEGT.

This clonotype showed up many times. V is TRBV4-2 and J is TRBJ2-1; 7 bases fit TRBD2. CDR3 length equals 14 residues. With 6 bases clipped from V and 3 bases from J, the junction kept 5 bases outside the gene matches. Germline CDR1 reads LGHNA; CDR2 reads YNFKEQ. CDR3 sequence reads: CASSPSGLYNEQFF. The CDR3 region has the DNA TGTGCCAGCAGTCCTAGCGGACTCTACAATGAGCAGTTCTTC.

This chain connects TRBV12-3 or TRBV12-4 to TRBJ2-5; D gene ambiguous. CDR3 length equals 13 residues. Trimming left V 1 base short and J 1 base short, with 4 bases between. The CDR3 sequence: CASSLVAQETQYF. The CDR3 region has the DNA TGTGCCAGCAGTTTAGTTGCCCAAGAGACCCAGTACTTC.

This clonotype was seen at least ten times. This sequence joins TRBV28 and TRBJ1-5; D gene ambiguous. The germline CDR1 and CDR2 sequences are MDHEN and SYDVKM. The CDR3 contains 17 residues. Trimming stripped 4 bases from V and 1 base from J, with 17 bases between. The CDR3 DNA reads TGTGCCAGCAGTTCCACCCGGGCCTCTCCAAGCAATCAGCCCCAGCATTTT. Encoded protein: CASSSTRASPSNQPQHF. Full variable domain (missing parts from reference TRBV28 and TRBJ1-5): DVKVTQSSRYLVKRTGEKVFLECVQDMDHENMFWYRQDPGLGLRLIYFSYDVKMKEKGDIPEGYSVSREKKERFSLILESASTNQTSMYLCASSSTRASPSNQPQHFGDGTRLSIL.

This clonotype was picked up many times. This CDR3 reads CASSPVTSYEQYF. For the CDR3, the DNA is TGTGCCAGCTCACCAGTGACTTCCTACGAGCAGTACTTC. The chain employs TRBV18 and TRBJ2-7; D gene unclear. V dropped 2 bases and J dropped 1 base, with 6 bases sitting between them. The CDR3 spans 13 residues. The germline gives CDR1 KGHSH, CDR2 LQKENI.

This clonotype was counted at least ten times. The V and J genes are TRBV4-1 and TRBJ2-7, with D possibly being TRBD2 (6 bases). This CDR3 is built from 15 residues. Germline V CDR1 and CDR2: MGHRA, YSYEKL. Trimming removed 0 bases from V and 6 bases from J, with 15 bases in between. The CDR3 region has the DNA TGCGCCAGCAGCCAAGAAGCGGGTCGAGGGCGCGAGCAGTACTTC. As protein: CASSQEAGRGREQYF.

This clonotype has ten or more counts. CDR3 loop: CASSRGTAYLNTEAFF. The CDR3 DNA reads TGCGCCAGCAGCCGCGGGACAGCGTATTTGAACACTGAAGCTTTCTTT. The chain couples TRBV5-1 to TRBJ1-1; 7 nucleotides match TRBD1. Losses at the gene ends were 4 bases for V and 0 bases for J; bases not matched to a gene: 9. The CDR3 sequence is 16 residues long. Germline CDR1 reads SGHRS; CDR2 reads YFSETQ.

This sequence joins TRBV29-1 and TRBJ2-4; perhaps D is TRBD1 or TRBD2 (5 bases each). From germline, CDR1 is SQVTM and CDR2 ANQGSEA. CDR3 length equals 10 residues. Trimming stripped 6 bases from V and 9 bases from J, with 9 bases between. The CDR3 loop reads CSVGDGIQYF. The DNA of the CDR3 is TGCAGCGTGGGGGACGGCATTCAGTACTTC.

A note on this clonotype: A much larger clone differs from this one at a single base, so this may be a read error. The CDR3 DNA sequence: TGTGCCAGCAGCCCGGACACGGCCGGAGAAAAACTGTTTTTT. Translated: CASSPDTAGEKLFF. The chain links TRBV7-2 to TRBJ1-4, with TRBD1 as a possible D gene (5 bases). V was pared by 5 bases and J by 8 bases, with 15 bases between. This CDR3 spans 14 amino acids. Looked up from germline, CDR1 is SGHTA and CDR2 is FQGNSA.

This clonotype was counted ten times or more. The V and J genes are TRBV5-1 and TRBJ2-1; D unresolved. This CDR3 has 13 residues. V was cut by 0 bases and J by 9 bases, with 10 bases left in between. Germline V gives CDR1 SGHRS, CDR2 YFSETQ. CDR3 loop: CASSLGSDGEQFF. The DNA for the CDR3 is TGCGCCAGCAGCTTGGGGTCGGATGGTGAGCAGTTCTTC.

This clonotype was observed many times. The rearrangement uses TRBV19 and TRBJ1-5; no clear D gene. The CDR3 extends over 15 amino acids. CDR1 and CDR2 from the germline V gene are LNHDA and SQIVND (reference sequence). With 5 bases removed from V and 6 bases from J, the gap between germline ends came to 17 bases. The CDR3 is CASSSGGLAIQPQHF. The CDR3 DNA is TGTGCCAGTAGTTCCGGCGGGTTAGCAATTCAGCCCCAGCATTTT.